Sequencing of this T cell receptor beta chain was carried out in a study of blood T cells in healthy people across ages. Overall study context: About one barcoded beta molecule per two T cells was the capture yield of template switching.

PCR was performed a second time for about 7 to 11 cycles using a sample-barcoded 5' primer and a J-beta primer mix. TCRdb ran MiXCR on the 5' RACE reads and lists one entry per CDR3 protein. The table includes roughly 410,000 distinct CDR3 sequences, roughly half detected once. This clonotype was picked up one time. Trimming took 4 bases from V and 0 from J, leaving 20 bases between them. The CDR3 has 19 amino acids. Per germline, CDR1 SGDLS and CDR2 YYNGEE. This sequence was found in a man between 60 and 70 years old in good health. The chain joins TRBV9 to TRBJ2-6; unclear D gene. The material sequenced was blood. The CDR3 region is CASSISFLVANSGANVLTF. The CDR3 nucleotides are TGTGCCAGCAGCATTTCTTTTTTAGTGGCGAACTCTGGGGCCAACGTCCTGACTTTC. Combining the CDR3 with reference TRBV9 and TRBJ2-6 gives the whole variable domain DSGVTQTPKHLITATGQRVTLRCSPRSGDLSVYWYQQSLDQGLQFLIQYYNGEERAKGNILERFSAQQFPDLHSELNLSSLELGDSALYFCASSISFLVANSGANVLTFGAGSRLTVL.